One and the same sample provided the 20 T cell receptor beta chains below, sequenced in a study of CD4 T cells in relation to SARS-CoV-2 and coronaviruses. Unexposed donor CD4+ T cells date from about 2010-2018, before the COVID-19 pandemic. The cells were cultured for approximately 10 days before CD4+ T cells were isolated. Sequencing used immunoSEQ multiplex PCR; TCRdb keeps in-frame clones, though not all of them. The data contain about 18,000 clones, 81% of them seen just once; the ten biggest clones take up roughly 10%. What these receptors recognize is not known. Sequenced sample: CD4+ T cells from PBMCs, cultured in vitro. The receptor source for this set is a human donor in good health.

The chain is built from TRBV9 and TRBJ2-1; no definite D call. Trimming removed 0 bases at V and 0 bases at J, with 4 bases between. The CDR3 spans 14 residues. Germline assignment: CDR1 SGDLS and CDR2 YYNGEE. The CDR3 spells CASSVADSYNEQFF. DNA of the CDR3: TGTGCCAGCAGCGTAGCCGACTCCTACAATGAGCAGTTCTTC.

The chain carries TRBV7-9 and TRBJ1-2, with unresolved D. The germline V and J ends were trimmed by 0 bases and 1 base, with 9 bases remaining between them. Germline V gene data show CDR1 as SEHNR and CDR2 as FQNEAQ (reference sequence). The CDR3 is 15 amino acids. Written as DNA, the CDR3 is TGTGCCAGCAGCTTAGCCAAGGAGCTTAACTATGGCTACACCTTC. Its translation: CASSLAKELNYGYTF.

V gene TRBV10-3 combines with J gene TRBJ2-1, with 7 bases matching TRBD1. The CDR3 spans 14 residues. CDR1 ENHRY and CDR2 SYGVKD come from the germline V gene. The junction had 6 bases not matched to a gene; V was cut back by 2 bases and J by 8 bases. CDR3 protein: CAISETRQGHEQFF. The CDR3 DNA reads TGTGCCATCAGTGAGACAAGACAGGGACATGAGCAGTTCTTC.

CDR3 nucleotide sequence: TGTGCCAGCAGCGTAGACCTAGCGGGAGGGATCGATGAGCAGTTCTTC. It translates to CASSVDLAGGIDEQFF. The chain recombines TRBV9 with TRBJ2-1, with 12 bases that match TRBD2. Germline CDR1 SGDLS, CDR2 YYNGEE. J was trimmed by 8 bases and V by 0 bases; bases with no gene match: 6. The CDR3 is made up of 16 amino acids.

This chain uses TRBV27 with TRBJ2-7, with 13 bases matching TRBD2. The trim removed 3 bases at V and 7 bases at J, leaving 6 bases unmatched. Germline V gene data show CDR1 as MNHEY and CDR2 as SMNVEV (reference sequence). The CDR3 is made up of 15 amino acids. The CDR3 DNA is TGTGCCAGCAGTTTTTACGGGGGACTAGCGGGGGAGCAGTACTTC. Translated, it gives CASSFYGGLAGEQYF.

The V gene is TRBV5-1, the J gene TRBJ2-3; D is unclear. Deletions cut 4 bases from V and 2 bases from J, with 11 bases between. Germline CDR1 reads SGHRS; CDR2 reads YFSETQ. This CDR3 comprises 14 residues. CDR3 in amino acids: CASSGNSPTDTQYF. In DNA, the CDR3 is TGCGCCAGCAGCGGCAACTCTCCCACAGATACGCAGTATTTT.

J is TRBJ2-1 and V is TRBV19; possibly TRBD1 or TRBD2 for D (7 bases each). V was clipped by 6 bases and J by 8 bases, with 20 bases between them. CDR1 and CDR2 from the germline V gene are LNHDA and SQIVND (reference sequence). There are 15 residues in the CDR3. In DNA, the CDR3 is TGTGCCAGTAGGAGGTGGGCAGGGGGGGGCGATGAGCAGTTCTTC. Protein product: CASRRWAGGGDEQFF.

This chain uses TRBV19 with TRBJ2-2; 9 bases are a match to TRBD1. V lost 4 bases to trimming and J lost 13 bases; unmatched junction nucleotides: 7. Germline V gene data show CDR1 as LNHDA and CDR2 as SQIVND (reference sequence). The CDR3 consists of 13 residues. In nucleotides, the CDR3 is TGTGCCAGTAGTACAACAGGGGGCGAGGGGCTGTTTTTT. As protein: CASSTTGGEGLFF.

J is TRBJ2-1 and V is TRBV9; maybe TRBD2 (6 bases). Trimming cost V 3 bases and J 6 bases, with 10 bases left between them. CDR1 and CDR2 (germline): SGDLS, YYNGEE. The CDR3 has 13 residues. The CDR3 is CASSDGTLNEQFF. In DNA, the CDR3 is TGTGCCAGCAGCGACGGGACTCTCAATGAGCAGTTCTTC.

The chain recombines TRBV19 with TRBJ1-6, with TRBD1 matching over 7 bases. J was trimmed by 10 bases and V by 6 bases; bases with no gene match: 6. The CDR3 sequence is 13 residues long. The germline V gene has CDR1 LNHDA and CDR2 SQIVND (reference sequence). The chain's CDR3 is CASSKGTESPLHF. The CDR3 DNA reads TGTGCCAGTAGCAAAGGGACAGAATCACCCCTCCACTTT.

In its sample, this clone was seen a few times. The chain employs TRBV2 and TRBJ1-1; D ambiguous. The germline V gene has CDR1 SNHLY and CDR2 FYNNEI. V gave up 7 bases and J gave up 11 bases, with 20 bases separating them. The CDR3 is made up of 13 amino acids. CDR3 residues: CASTLDPAGLAFF. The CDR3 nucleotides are TGTGCCAGCACGCTGGATCCAGCCGGGTTGGCTTTCTTT. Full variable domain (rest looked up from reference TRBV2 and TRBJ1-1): EPEVTQTPSHQVTQMGQEVILRCVPISNHLYFYWYRQILGQKVEFLVSFYNNEISEKSEIFDDQFSVERPDGSNFTLKIRSTKLEDSAMYFCASTLDPAGLAFFGQGTRLTVV.

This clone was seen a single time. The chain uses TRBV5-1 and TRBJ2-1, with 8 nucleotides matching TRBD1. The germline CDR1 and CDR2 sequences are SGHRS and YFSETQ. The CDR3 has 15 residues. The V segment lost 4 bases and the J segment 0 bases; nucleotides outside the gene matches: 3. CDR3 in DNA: TGCGCCAGCAGCCCCGGGACAGGCTCCTACAATGAGCAGTTCTTC. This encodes CASSPGTGSYNEQFF.

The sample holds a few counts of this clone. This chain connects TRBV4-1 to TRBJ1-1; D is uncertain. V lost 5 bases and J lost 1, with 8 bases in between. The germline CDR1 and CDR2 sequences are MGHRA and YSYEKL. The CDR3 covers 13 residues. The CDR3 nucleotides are TGCGCCAGCAGCTCTGTCACGAACACTGAAGCTTTCTTT. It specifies CASSSVTNTEAFF.

The CDR3 protein is CASSSTGGGGNQPQHF. CDR3 DNA sequence: TGTGCCAGCAGCTCGACTGGAGGAGGCGGCAATCAGCCCCAGCATTTT. The chain has TRBV7-2 and TRBJ1-5; D gene unclear. Trimming removed 4 bases at V and 2 bases at J, with 15 bases between. This CDR3 is built from 16 residues. The germline V gene encodes CDR1 SGHTA and CDR2 FQGNSA.

The chain's CDR3 is CASSLGGATGELFF. CDR3 nucleotides: TGTGCCAGCAGTTTAGGAGGGGCCACCGGGGAGCTGTTTTTT. This sequence joins TRBV27 and TRBJ2-2, with a weak D call TRBD2 (6 bases). Per the germline V gene, CDR1 is MNHEY and CDR2 is SMNVEV (reference sequence). This CDR3 is 14 amino acids long. Trimming cost V 2 bases and J 4 bases, with 8 bases left between them.

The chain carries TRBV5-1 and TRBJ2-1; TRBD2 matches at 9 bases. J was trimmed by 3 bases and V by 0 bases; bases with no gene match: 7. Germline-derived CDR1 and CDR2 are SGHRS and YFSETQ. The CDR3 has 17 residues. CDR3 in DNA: TGCGCCAGCAGCTTGGGTCCTAGCGGGACCCACTACAATGAGCAGTTCTTC. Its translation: CASSLGPSGTHYNEQFF. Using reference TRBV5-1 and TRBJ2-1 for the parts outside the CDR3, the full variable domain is KAGVTQTPRYLIKTRGQQVTLSCSPISGHRSVSWYQQTPGQGLQFLFEYFSETQRNKGNFPGRFSGRQFSNSRSEMNVSTLELGDSALYLCASSLGPSGTHYNEQFFGPGTRLTVL.

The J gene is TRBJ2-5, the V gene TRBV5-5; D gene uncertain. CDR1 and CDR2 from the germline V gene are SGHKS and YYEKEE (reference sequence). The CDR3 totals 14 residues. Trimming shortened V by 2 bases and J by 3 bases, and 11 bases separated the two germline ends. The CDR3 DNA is TGTGCCAGCAGCTTTAATGTCAACGAAGAGACCCAGTACTTC. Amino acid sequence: CASSFNVNEETQYF. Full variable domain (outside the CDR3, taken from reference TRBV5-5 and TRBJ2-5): DAGVTQSPTHLIKTRGQQVTLRCSPISGHKSVSWYQQVLGQGPQFIFQYYEKEERGRGNFPDRFSARQFPNYSSELNVNALLLGDSALYLCASSFNVNEETQYFGPGTRLLVL.

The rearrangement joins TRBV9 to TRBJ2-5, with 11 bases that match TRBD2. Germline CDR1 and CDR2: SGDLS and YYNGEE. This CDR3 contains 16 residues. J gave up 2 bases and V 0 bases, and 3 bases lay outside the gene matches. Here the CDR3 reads CASSVATSGIQETQYF. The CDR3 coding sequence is TGTGCCAGCAGCGTAGCGACTAGCGGGATACAAGAGACCCAGTACTTC.

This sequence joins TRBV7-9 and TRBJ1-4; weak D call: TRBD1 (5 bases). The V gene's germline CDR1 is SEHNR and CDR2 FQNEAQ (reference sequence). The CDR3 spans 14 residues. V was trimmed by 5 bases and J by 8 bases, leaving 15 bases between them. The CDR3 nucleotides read TGTGCCAGCAGCCAGGGACTAGAAGGAGAAAAACTGTTTTTT. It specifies CASSQGLEGEKLFF.

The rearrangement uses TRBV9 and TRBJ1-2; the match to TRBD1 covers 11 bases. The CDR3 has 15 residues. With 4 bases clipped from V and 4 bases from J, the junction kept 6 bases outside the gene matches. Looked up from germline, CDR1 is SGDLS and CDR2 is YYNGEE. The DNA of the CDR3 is TGTGCCAGCAGCCCCGGGACAGGGGGAGGCTATGGCTACACCTTC. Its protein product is CASSPGTGGGYGYTF.